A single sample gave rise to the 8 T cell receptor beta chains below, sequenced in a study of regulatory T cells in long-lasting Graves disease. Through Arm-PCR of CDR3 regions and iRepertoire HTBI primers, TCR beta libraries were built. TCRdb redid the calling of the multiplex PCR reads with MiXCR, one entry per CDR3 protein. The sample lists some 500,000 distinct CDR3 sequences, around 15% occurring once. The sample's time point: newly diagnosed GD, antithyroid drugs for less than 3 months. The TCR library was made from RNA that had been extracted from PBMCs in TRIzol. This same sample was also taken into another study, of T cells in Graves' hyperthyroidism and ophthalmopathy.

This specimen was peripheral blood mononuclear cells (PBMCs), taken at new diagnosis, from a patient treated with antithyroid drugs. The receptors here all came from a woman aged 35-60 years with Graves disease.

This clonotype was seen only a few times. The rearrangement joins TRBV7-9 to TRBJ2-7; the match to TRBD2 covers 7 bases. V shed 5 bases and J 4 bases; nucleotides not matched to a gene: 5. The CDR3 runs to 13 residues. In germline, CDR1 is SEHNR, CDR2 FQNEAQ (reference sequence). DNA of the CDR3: TGTGCCAGCAGCGGGGGAGCGGGGTACGAGCAGTACTTC. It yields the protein CASSGGAGYEQYF.

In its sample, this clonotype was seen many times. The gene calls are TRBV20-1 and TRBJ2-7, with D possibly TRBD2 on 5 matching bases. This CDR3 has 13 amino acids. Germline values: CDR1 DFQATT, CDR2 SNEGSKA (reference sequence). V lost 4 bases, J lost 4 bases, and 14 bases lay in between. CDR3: CSANFPGGYEQYF. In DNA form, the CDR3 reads TGCAGTGCTAACTTCCCCGGAGGTTACGAGCAGTACTTC.

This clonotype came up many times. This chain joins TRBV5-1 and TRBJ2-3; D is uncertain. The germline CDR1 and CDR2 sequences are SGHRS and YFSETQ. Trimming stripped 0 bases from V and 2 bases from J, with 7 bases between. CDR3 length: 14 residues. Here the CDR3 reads CASSLGQHTDTQYF. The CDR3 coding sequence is TGCGCCAGCAGCTTGGGACAACACACAGATACGCAGTATTTT.

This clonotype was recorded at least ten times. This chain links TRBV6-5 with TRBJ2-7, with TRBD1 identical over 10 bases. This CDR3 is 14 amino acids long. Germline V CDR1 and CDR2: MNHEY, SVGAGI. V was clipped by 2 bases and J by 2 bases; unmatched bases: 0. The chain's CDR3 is CASSYGTGAYEQYF. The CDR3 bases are TGTGCCAGCAGTTACGGGACAGGGGCCTACGAGCAGTACTTC.

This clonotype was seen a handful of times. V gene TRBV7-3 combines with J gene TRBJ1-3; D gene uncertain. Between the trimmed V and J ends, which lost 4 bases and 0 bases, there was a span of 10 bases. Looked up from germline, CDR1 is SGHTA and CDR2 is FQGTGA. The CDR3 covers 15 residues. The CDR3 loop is CASSSDGNSGNTIYF. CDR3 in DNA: TGTGCCAGCAGCTCGGACGGAAACTCTGGAAACACCATATATTTT.

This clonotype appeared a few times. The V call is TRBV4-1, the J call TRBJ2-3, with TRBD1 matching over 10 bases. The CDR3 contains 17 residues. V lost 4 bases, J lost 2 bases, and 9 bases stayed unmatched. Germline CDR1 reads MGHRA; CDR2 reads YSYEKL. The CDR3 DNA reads TGCGCCAGCAGCCGTTCCGCAGGACAGGGGGTCACAGATACGCAGTATTTT. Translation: CASSRSAGQGVTDTQYF.

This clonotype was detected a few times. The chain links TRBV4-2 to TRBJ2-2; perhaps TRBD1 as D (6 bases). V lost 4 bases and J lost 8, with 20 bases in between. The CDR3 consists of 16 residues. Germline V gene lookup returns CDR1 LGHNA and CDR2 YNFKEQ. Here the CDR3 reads CASSPNLRDIKGELFF. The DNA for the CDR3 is TGTGCCAGCAGCCCGAACCTCCGGGACATTAAGGGGGAGCTGTTTTTT.

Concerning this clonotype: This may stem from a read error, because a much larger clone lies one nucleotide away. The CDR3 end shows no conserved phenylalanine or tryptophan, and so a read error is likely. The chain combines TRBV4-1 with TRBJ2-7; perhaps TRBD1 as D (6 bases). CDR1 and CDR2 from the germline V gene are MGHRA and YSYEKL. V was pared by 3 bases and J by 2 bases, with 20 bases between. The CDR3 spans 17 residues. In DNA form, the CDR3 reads TGCGCCAGCAGCCATGCTACCGGGACACGGAATCCCTACGAGCAGTACCTC. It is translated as CASSHATGTRNPYEQYL.